This TCR beta chain came from a study of regulatory T cells in long-lasting Graves disease. On this clonotype: Antigen specificity is unknown.

With iRepertoire HTBI primers and Arm-PCR of CDR3 regions, TCR beta libraries were built. TCRdb reanalysed the multiplex PCR reads using MiXCR and keeps one entry per CDR3 protein. This table has around 500,000 distinct CDR3 sequences, about 16% appearing once. The CDR3 is 14 amino acids. Germline V lookup: CDR1 SGHTA, CDR2 FQGTGA. The ends were cut back, 5 bases at V and 6 bases at J, with 13 bases in the middle. As for time point: newly diagnosed GD, antithyroid drugs for less than 3 months. TCR sequences were obtained from RNA taken from PBMCs. Overall study results and limits: Not thyroid tissue but only peripheral blood was studied.

These data were also filed under a second study, of T cells in Graves' hyperthyroidism and ophthalmopathy.

J is TRBJ1-4 and V is TRBV7-3; D call uncertain. The sample in question was peripheral blood mononuclear cells (PBMCs), obtained at new diagnosis, from a patient treated with antithyroid drugs. The TCR originated in a woman aged 35-65 years with Graves disease. This CDR3 is CASSIPPRDEKLFF. CDR3 nucleotide sequence: TGTGCCAGCAGCATCCCCCCCCGAGATGAAAAACTGTTTTTT.